The 31 T cell receptor beta chains given below trace back to one sample, sequenced in a study of T cell changes during pregnancy in multiple sclerosis. Measured with immunoSEQ multiplex PCR; TCRdb has only the in-frame clones, and not every one. The data hold about 49,000 clones, with about 90% observed a single time. The material sequenced was peripheral blood, taken after pregnancy. The receptors originated from a female donor in good health, enrolled as a control in a pregnancy study.

CDR3 nucleotide sequence: TGTGCCTGGAGTAAGGGACAGGGCAATCAGCCCCAGCATTTT. It encodes CAWSKGQGNQPQHF. V is TRBV30 and J is TRBJ1-5; 8 nucleotides match TRBD1. CDR1 and CDR2 from the germline V gene are GTSNPN and SVGIG (reference sequence). The CDR3 is 14 amino acids. The V gene end was trimmed by 2 bases and the J gene end by 2 bases; junction bases not matched to a gene: 2.

The V call is TRBV2, the J call TRBJ2-2; perhaps TRBD2 as D (5 bases). Germline loops: CDR1 SNHLY, CDR2 FYNNEI. CDR3 length: 16 residues. V lost 11 bases, J lost 1 base, and 20 bases lay in between. DNA for the CDR3: TGTGCCGGAAGGGATCACAGCGGTATGAACACCGGGGAGCTGTTTTTT. Translated: CAGRDHSGMNTGELFF.

The gene calls are TRBV9 and TRBJ2-5; 8 bases agree with TRBD2. With 4 bases clipped from V and 2 bases from J, the junction kept 7 bases outside the gene matches. The CDR3 has 15 amino acids. The V gene's germline CDR1 is SGDLS and CDR2 YYNGEE. CDR3 nucleotides: TGTGCCAGCAGCCCCTCAGCGGGGGATCAAGAGACCCAGTACTTC. Amino acid sequence: CASSPSAGDQETQYF.

The chain uses TRBV9 and TRBJ2-2; D is unclear. Trimming left V 0 bases short and J 8 bases short, with 8 bases between. CDR1 is SGDLS, CDR2 YYNGEE, per germline. The CDR3 has 13 amino acids. CDR3 amino acids: CASSVAEEGELFF. The CDR3 region has the DNA TGTGCCAGCAGCGTAGCTGAGGAGGGGGAGCTGTTTTTT.

This chain uses TRBV5-1 with TRBJ2-3; 8 positions match TRBD2. The CDR3 runs 17 residues. Germline CDR1 reads SGHRS; CDR2 reads YFSETQ. With 6 bases clipped from V and 5 bases from J, the junction kept 17 bases outside the gene matches. CDR3 sequence: CASKAAGLGLREDTQYF. The CDR3 bases are TGCGCCAGCAAGGCAGCGGGACTAGGCCTCCGGGAAGATACGCAGTATTTT. The variable domain in full, with the rest retrieved from reference TRBV5-1 and TRBJ2-3, is KAGVTQTPRYLIKTRGQQVTLSCSPISGHRSVSWYQQTPGQGLQFLFEYFSETQRNKGNFPGRFSGRQFSNSRSEMNVSTLELGDSALYLCASKAAGLGLREDTQYFGPGTRLTVL.

The chain is built from TRBV19 and TRBJ1-2; the match to TRBD1 covers 7 bases. Germline values: CDR1 LNHDA, CDR2 SQIVND (reference sequence). This CDR3 comprises 14 residues. J gave up 6 bases and V 5 bases, and 9 bases lay outside the gene matches. CDR3 nucleotide sequence: TGTGCCAGTAGTGCAACGACAGGGTCGGATGGCTACACCTTC. This translates into CASSATTGSDGYTF. Complete variable domain (other parts from reference TRBV19 and TRBJ1-2): DGGITQSPKYLFRKEGQNVTLSCEQNLNHDAMYWYRQDPGQGLRLIYYSQIVNDFQKGDIAEGYSVSREKKESFPLTVTSAQKNPTAFYLCASSATTGSDGYTFGSGTRLTVV.

The chain carries TRBV7-6 and TRBJ2-5; D possibly corresponds to TRBD1 (5 bases). The CDR3 contains 12 residues. V was pared by 5 bases and J by 5 bases, with 9 bases between. CDR1 is SGHVS, CDR2 FNYEAQ, per germline. CDR3 loop: CASSPPGETQYF. The CDR3, as DNA: TGTGCCAGCAGCCCACCAGGGGAGACCCAGTACTTC.

The chain is built from TRBV29-1 and TRBJ2-1; D ambiguous. Germline CDR1 SQVTM, CDR2 ANQGSEA. This CDR3 has 12 residues. Trimming cost V 2 bases and J 4 bases, with 6 bases left between them. The CDR3 DNA sequence: TGCAGCGTTGAATCCCGTTACAATGAGCAGTTCTTC. This gives the protein CSVESRYNEQFF.

This sequence joins TRBV27 and TRBJ2-3; 13 nucleotides match TRBD2. The CDR3 is 17 residues long. Germline V CDR1 and CDR2: MNHEY, SMNVEV (reference sequence). V lost 5 bases, J lost 0 bases, and 5 bases stayed unmatched. The CDR3 sequence: CASSPRTSGGSTDTQYF. CDR3 DNA: TGTGCCAGCAGTCCTCGGACTAGCGGGGGTAGCACAGATACGCAGTATTTT.

The V gene is TRBV7-3, the J gene TRBJ2-1, with D maybe TRBD2 (7 bases). V was pared by 4 bases and J by 4 bases, with 14 bases between. Germline CDR1 is SGHTA and CDR2 is FQGTGA. CDR3 length equals 15 residues. The DNA of the CDR3 is TGTGCCAGCAGCTCTGGGGGGGCACTGTACAATGAGCAGTTCTTC. This codes for CASSSGGALYNEQFF.

The chain has TRBV5-6 and TRBJ2-7, with D perhaps TRBD1 or TRBD2 (5 bases each). Deletions cut 4 bases from V and 0 bases from J, with 11 bases between. Per germline, CDR1 SGHDT and CDR2 YYEEEE. The CDR3 has 14 amino acids. In DNA form, the CDR3 reads TGTGCCAGCAGCCTGGGACGGAGCTCCTACGAGCAGTACTTC. Its translation: CASSLGRSSYEQYF. Filled out from reference TRBV5-6 and TRBJ2-7, the complete variable domain reads DAGVTQSPTHLIKTRGQQVTLRCSPKSGHDTVSWYQQALGQGPQFIFQYYEEEERQRGNFPDRFSGHQFPNYSSELNVNALLLGDSALYLCASSLGRSSYEQYFGPGTRLTVT.

This sequence joins TRBV28 and TRBJ2-7, with TRBD1 matching over 10 bases. The germline V gene has CDR1 MDHEN and CDR2 SYDVKM. The length of the CDR3 is 16 residues. V lost 6 bases to trimming and J lost 3 bases; unmatched junction nucleotides: 11. DNA for the CDR3: TGTGCCAGCAGGACTGCGACAGGGGGCCCCCTCTACGAGCAGTACTTC. Translating it yields CASRTATGGPLYEQYF. Combining the CDR3 with reference TRBV28 and TRBJ2-7 gives the whole variable domain DVKVTQSSRYLVKRTGEKVFLECVQDMDHENMFWYRQDPGLGLRLIYFSYDVKMKEKGDIPEGYSVSREKKERFSLILESASTNQTSMYLCASRTATGGPLYEQYFGPGTRLTVT.

The CDR3 DNA reads as TGCGCCAGCAGCTTGGGGGGACAGGGGGCCGGGGAAGATACGCAGTATTTT. It specifies CASSLGGQGAGEDTQYF. This chain uses TRBV5-1 with TRBJ2-3, with 12 positions matching TRBD1. Germline CDR1 and CDR2: SGHRS and YFSETQ. This CDR3 comprises 17 residues. V was clipped by 0 bases and J by 5 bases; unmatched bases: 7. The whole variable domain, remainder taken from reference TRBV5-1 and TRBJ2-3, is KAGVTQTPRYLIKTRGQQVTLSCSPISGHRSVSWYQQTPGQGLQFLFEYFSETQRNKGNFPGRFSGRQFSNSRSEMNVSTLELGDSALYLCASSLGGQGAGEDTQYFGPGTRLTVL.

V is TRBV5-4 and J is TRBJ2-5; perhaps TRBD1 as D (7 bases). Germline loops: CDR1 SGHNT, CDR2 YYREEE (reference sequence). CDR3 size: 14 residues. V shed 0 bases and J shed 4 bases, with 10 bases lying between them. CDR3 sequence (DNA): TGTGCCAGCAGCTTGGTCCAGGGGGGAGAGACCCAGTACTTC. This encodes CASSLVQGGETQYF.

The chain combines TRBV28 with TRBJ1-5; D not resolved. There are 16 residues in the CDR3. Trimming pared 7 bases from V and 7 bases from J, leaving 23 bases between. The germline V gene has CDR1 MDHEN and CDR2 SYDVKM. CDR3: CASTTLPRGARQPQHF. For the CDR3, the DNA is TGTGCCAGCACCACCCTACCGCGGGGAGCGCGGCAGCCCCAGCATTTT.

This chain joins TRBV12-5 and TRBJ2-2, with 8 bases fitting TRBD1. Germline CDR1 and CDR2: LGHNT and FRNRAP. V lost 6 bases, J lost 2 bases, and 5 bases stayed unmatched. This CDR3 comprises 15 residues. DNA for the CDR3: TGTGCTAGTGGAGTCGGACAGGGTAACACCGGGGAGCTGTTTTTT. This codes for CASGVGQGNTGELFF.

J is TRBJ2-2 and V is TRBV19; D is possibly TRBD2 (5 bases). Trimming left V 7 bases short and J 0 bases short, with 15 bases between. The V gene's germline CDR1 is LNHDA and CDR2 SQIVND (reference sequence). CDR3 length equals 16 residues. CDR3 sequence reads: CASTGRGVTNTGELFF. In DNA, the CDR3 is TGTGCCAGTACCGGCCGGGGAGTTACGAACACCGGGGAGCTGTTTTTT. Variable domain in full (rest from reference TRBV19 and TRBJ2-2): DGGITQSPKYLFRKEGQNVTLSCEQNLNHDAMYWYRQDPGQGLRLIYYSQIVNDFQKGDIAEGYSVSREKKESFPLTVTSAQKNPTAFYLCASTGRGVTNTGELFFGEGSRLTVL.

V gene TRBV21-1 combines with J gene TRBJ1-3; the table's TRBD1 call for D was not verified on the DNA. TRBV21-1 corresponds to a pseudogene. The CDR3 is made up of 15 amino acids. This chain's CDR3 is CASSKLTGSGNTIYF. DNA of the CDR3: TGTGCCAGCAGCAAGTTGACAGGGTCTGGAAACACCATATATTTT.

The chain employs TRBV7-3 and TRBJ1-2, with TRBD1 matching over 8 bases. V gave up 5 bases and J gave up 6 bases; unmatched junction bases: 8. From germline, CDR1 is SGHTA and CDR2 FQGTGA. The CDR3 is 14 amino acids. The CDR3 bases are TGTGCCAGCAGCCCGCGACAGGGGAGCGATGGCTACACCTTC. It is translated as CASSPRQGSDGYTF.

This clone was seen only once. The chain has TRBV5-5 and TRBJ1-2; 9 bases agree with TRBD1. The germline V gene encodes CDR1 SGHKS and CDR2 YYEKEE (reference sequence). Trimming cost V 4 bases and J 2 bases; bases outside gene matches: 6. The CDR3 sequence is 15 residues long. The CDR3 coding sequence is TGTGCCAGCAGCCCCGGGACAGGGAAAAACTATGGCTACACCTTC. It encodes CASSPGTGKNYGYTF.

The chain is built from TRBV15 and TRBJ2-2; 9 positions match TRBD1. The V gene end was trimmed by 1 base and the J gene end by 3 bases; junction bases not matched to a gene: 0. The CDR3 is made up of 15 amino acids. Germline loops: CDR1 LNHNV, CDR2 YYDKDF (reference sequence). The DNA for the CDR3 is TGTGCCACCAGCAGAGGGGACAGGGACACCGGGGAGCTGTTTTTT. Residues: CATSRGDRDTGELFF.

The chain has TRBV5-1 and TRBJ1-1; TRBD1 is a possible D gene (6 bases). V gave up 4 bases and J gave up 4 bases, with 8 bases separating them. The CDR3 covers 12 residues. CDR1 and CDR2 (germline): SGHRS, YFSETQ. The CDR3 loop is CASSPRGTEAFF. The CDR3 coding sequence is TGCGCCAGCAGCCCCAGGGGCACTGAAGCTTTCTTT.

This clone came up once. The V gene is TRBV4-3, the J gene TRBJ2-4, with TRBD1 as a possible D gene (5 bases). Trimming removed 0 bases at V and 1 base at J, with 7 bases between. Germline CDR1 is LGHNA and CDR2 is YSLEER. The CDR3 is 15 residues long. CDR3 in DNA: TGCGCCAGCAGCCAAGACCACAGGGCCAAAAACATTCAGTACTTC. Its protein is CASSQDHRAKNIQYF.

This chain uses TRBV5-1 with TRBJ1-5; 7 bases are shared with TRBD1. Germline lookup yields CDR1 SGHRS and CDR2 YFSETQ. This CDR3 is 16 amino acids long. The J segment lost 4 bases and the V segment lost 0 bases, leaving 7 bases of the junction unmatched. The CDR3 coding sequence is TGCGCCAGCAGCTTGGGAGGGGGCGCCTTGAATCAGCCCCAGCATTTT. Protein product: CASSLGGGALNQPQHF.

The chain joins TRBV5-5 to TRBJ2-5; maybe TRBD2 (6 bases). The CDR3 consists of 16 residues. Germline V CDR1 and CDR2: SGHKS, YYEKEE (reference sequence). V lost 1 base and J lost 2, with 15 bases in between. CDR3 sequence reads: CASSLMRLGGQETQYF. For the CDR3, the DNA is TGTGCCAGCAGCTTGATGCGGCTTGGGGGGCAAGAGACCCAGTACTTC.

The V and J genes are TRBV18 and TRBJ2-7; perhaps TRBD2 as D (5 bases). This CDR3 comprises 14 residues. V dropped 6 bases and J dropped 7 bases, with 19 bases sitting between them. Looked up from germline, CDR1 is KGHSH and CDR2 is LQKENI. CDR3 sequence reads: CASSSLDGVGEQYF. The CDR3 DNA follows: TGTGCCAGCTCGTCTCTAGACGGGGTTGGGGAGCAGTACTTC.

The genes are TRBV5-1 and TRBJ2-3; 7 nucleotides agree with TRBD1. J was trimmed by 2 bases and V by 6 bases; bases with no gene match: 3. Germline V CDR1 and CDR2: SGHRS, YFSETQ. The CDR3 length is 13 residues. The CDR3 DNA is TGCGCCAGCAAGGGGGCGAACACAGATACGCAGTATTTT. Amino acid sequence: CASKGANTDTQYF.

The V and J genes are TRBV9 and TRBJ1-5, with D possibly being TRBD1 (6 bases). The length of the CDR3 is 14 residues. Germline V gene data show CDR1 as SGDLS and CDR2 as YYNGEE. The germline V and J ends were trimmed by 3 bases and 2 bases, with 9 bases remaining between them. The DNA of the CDR3 is TGTGCCAGCAGCGACGCAGGGGGCAATCAGCCCCAGCATTTT. The encoded protein is CASSDAGGNQPQHF.

This clone came up a few times. V usage is TRBV28 and J usage is TRBJ1-1, with D hard to call. CDR3 length equals 11 residues. Trimming pared 7 bases from V and 2 bases from J, leaving 5 bases between. CDR1 is MDHEN, CDR2 SYDVKM, per germline. Here the CDR3 reads CASNTNTEAFF. CDR3 nucleotide sequence: TGTGCCAGCAACACCAACACTGAAGCTTTCTTT.

This clone is a singleton in its sample. This chain joins TRBV9 and TRBJ1-1; possibly TRBD1 for D (5 bases). The CDR3 consists of 15 residues. The germline CDR1 and CDR2 sequences are SGDLS and YYNGEE. Trimming took off 0 bases at V and 0 bases at J, with 9 bases between the two ends. The CDR3 sequence is CASSVDQGMNTEAFF. In nucleotides, the CDR3 is TGTGCCAGCAGCGTAGACCAGGGCATGAACACTGAAGCTTTCTTT.

The rearrangement links TRBV10-3 to TRBJ1-1, with D possibly TRBD1 on 5 matching bases. The germline V gene has CDR1 ENHRY and CDR2 SYGVKD. The CDR3 runs 12 residues. Trimming removed 6 bases at V and 8 bases at J, with 13 bases between. The CDR3 DNA follows: TGTGCCATCAGCTCAGACAGAACCGAAGCTTTCTTT. Amino acids: CAISSDRTEAFF.